One sample yielded the 28 T cell receptor beta chains listed below, sequenced in a study of blood T cell repertoires in COVID-19. Profiled with immunoSEQ multiplex PCR; TCRdb holds only in-frame clones, not every one. This sample has some 270,000 clones, with approximately 85% found just once. The sample comprised peripheral blood. All receptors derive from a woman between 65 and 79 years old with acute or convalescent COVID-19.

V and J are TRBV7-9 and TRBJ2-6; no reliable D call. Deletions cut 6 bases from V and 0 bases from J, with 3 bases between. Germline V gives CDR1 SEHNR, CDR2 FQNEAQ (reference sequence). This CDR3 contains 13 residues. In DNA form, the CDR3 reads TGTGCCAGCAGTAGCTCTGGGGCCAACGTCCTGACTTTC. It codes for CASSSSGANVLTF. Filled out from reference TRBV7-9 and TRBJ2-6, the complete variable domain reads DTGVSQNPRHKITKRGQNVTFRCDPISEHNRLYWYRQTLGQGPEFLTYFQNEAQLEKSRLLSDRFSAERPKGSFSTLEIQRTEQGDSAMYLCASSSSGANVLTFGAGSRLTVL.

CDR3 DNA: TGTGCCAGCAGCGCAGGGCACTATGGCTACACCTTC. Protein product: CASSAGHYGYTF. The chain employs TRBV14 and TRBJ1-2, with a weak D call TRBD1 (5 bases). The CDR3 runs 12 residues. Germline V gene lookup returns CDR1 SGHDN and CDR2 FVKESK. Trimming shortened V by 5 bases and J by 3 bases, and 7 bases separated the two germline ends.

This clone was observed once. The J gene is TRBJ2-1, the V gene TRBV11-3; D is possibly TRBD2 (5 bases). This CDR3 has 14 residues. V was cut by 1 base and J by 10 bases, with 14 bases left in between. Per the germline V gene, CDR1 is SGHNT and CDR2 is YENEEA. The CDR3 is CASSLARARGEQFF. The CDR3 nucleotides read TGTGCCAGCAGCTTAGCTCGGGCTCGAGGGGAGCAGTTCTTC.

The rearrangement links TRBV2 to TRBJ2-7, with D tentatively TRBD1 (5 bases). V lost 6 bases and J lost 6, with 12 bases in between. Per germline, CDR1 SNHLY and CDR2 FYNNEI. The CDR3 has 12 amino acids. CDR3 protein: CASRKQVSEQYF. CDR3 coding DNA: TGTGCCAGCAGGAAACAGGTAAGCGAGCAGTACTTC.

CDR3 nucleotide sequence: TGCAGCGTCTTTGACTATGGCTACACCTTC. Amino acid sequence: CSVFDYGYTF. The chain couples TRBV29-1 to TRBJ1-2; D is unresolved. Germline values: CDR1 SQVTM, CDR2 ANQGSEA. This CDR3 has 10 residues. The V end was cut by 6 bases, the J end by 3 bases, with 5 bases between.

The chain links TRBV2 to TRBJ1-4, with TRBD1 matching 7 bases. Germline V gene lookup returns CDR1 SNHLY and CDR2 FYNNEI. This CDR3 has 14 residues. J was trimmed by 8 bases and V by 6 bases; bases with no gene match: 9. CDR3 DNA sequence: TGTGCCAGCAGACGCGACAGGGTTGAAGAAAAACTGTTTTTT. Protein product: CASRRDRVEEKLFF.

The V and J genes are TRBV24-1 and TRBJ2-2, with 7 positions matching TRBD1. Germline CDR1 reads KGHDR; CDR2 reads SFDVKD. The CDR3 extends over 17 amino acids. With V trimmed by 3 bases and J by 3 bases, 9 bases remained unmatched. In DNA form, the CDR3 reads TGTGCCACCAGTGATGCGGACAGGACGGGCGACACCGGGGAGCTGTTTTTT. Translated: CATSDADRTGDTGELFF.

V gene TRBV18 combines with J gene TRBJ2-7; TRBD1 aligns across 7 bases. The CDR3 spans 16 residues. The J segment lost 1 base and the V segment lost 4 bases, leaving 10 bases of the junction unmatched. Per germline, CDR1 KGHSH and CDR2 LQKENI. The CDR3 protein is CASSLRRQGDSYEQYF. As DNA, the CDR3 is TGTGCCAGCTCACTGAGGAGACAGGGTGATTCCTACGAGCAGTACTTC.

The V gene is TRBV27, the J gene TRBJ1-1; tentative D call: TRBD1 (6 bases). Per the germline V gene, CDR1 is MNHEY and CDR2 is SMNVEV (reference sequence). The CDR3 spans 14 residues. Deletions cut 6 bases from V and 6 bases from J, with 17 bases between. In DNA form, the CDR3 reads TGTGCCAGCAGGAGGACAGAGGGATCCCCTGAAGCTTTCTTT. The encoded protein is CASRRTEGSPEAFF.

The chain combines TRBV7-6 with TRBJ2-1; D is perhaps TRBD1 (5 bases). Germline lookup yields CDR1 SGHVS and CDR2 FNYEAQ. Trimming stripped 1 base from V and 3 bases from J, with 13 bases between. The CDR3 loop spans 16 amino acids. The CDR3: CASSLGGGRNYNEQFF. The CDR3 nucleotides are TGTGCCAGCAGCTTAGGGGGCGGACGGAACTACAATGAGCAGTTCTTC.

This chain joins TRBV18 and TRBJ2-5; maybe TRBD1 (6 bases). Trimming left V 0 bases short and J 4 bases short, with 12 bases between. Germline V gene data show CDR1 as KGHSH and CDR2 as LQKENI. This CDR3 is 15 amino acids long. CDR3 protein: CASSPPEEGGETQYF. The CDR3 nucleotides read TGTGCCAGCTCACCACCTGAGGAAGGGGGAGAGACCCAGTACTTC.

The chain carries TRBV7-9 and TRBJ1-5; TRBD1 is a possible D gene (6 bases). Germline V gene sequence: CDR1 SEHNR, CDR2 FQNEAQ (reference sequence). The CDR3 consists of 13 residues. The ends were cut back, 1 base at V and 9 bases at J, with 10 bases in the middle. For the CDR3, the DNA is TGTGCCAGCAGCTTAGAGGGGGGGCGGCCCCAGCATTTT. Residues: CASSLEGGRPQHF.

The chain combines TRBV27 with TRBJ1-5; D ambiguous. The CDR3 has 12 amino acids. The germline V and J ends were trimmed by 2 bases and 6 bases, with 5 bases remaining between them. Per the germline V gene, CDR1 is MNHEY and CDR2 is SMNVEV (reference sequence). The chain's CDR3 is CASSLAGQPQHF. CDR3 in DNA: TGTGCCAGCAGTTTAGCCGGTCAGCCCCAGCATTTT.

About this clone: Other DNA sequences from this sample encode an identical CDR3 as well. V and J are TRBV11-2 and TRBJ1-1, with TRBD1 as a possible D gene (5 bases). Trimming took off 1 base at V and 4 bases at J, with 10 bases between the two ends. Germline V gene sequence: CDR1 SGHAT, CDR2 FQNNGV. This CDR3 has 14 amino acids. The CDR3 region is CASSLGQGSTEAFF. The CDR3 DNA follows: TGTGCCAGCAGCTTAGGCCAGGGAAGCACTGAAGCTTTCTTT.

The V gene is TRBV9, the J gene TRBJ2-1; D gene ambiguous. CDR1 SGDLS and CDR2 YYNGEE come from the germline V gene. CDR3 size: 15 residues. V lost 4 bases to trimming and J lost 4 bases, with 15 bases between them. The CDR3 nucleotides read TGTGCCAGCAGCTCGACGTACTCCAGGTACAATGAGCAGTTCTTC. Translation gives CASSSTYSRYNEQFF.

The J gene is TRBJ1-1, the V gene TRBV10-3; D call uncertain. Germline assignment: CDR1 ENHRY and CDR2 SYGVKD. Trimming removed 7 bases from V and 1 base from J, with 16 bases in between. This CDR3 is built from 15 residues. The CDR3 DNA reads TGTGCCATCAAATGGAGCGGAGAAACGAACACTGAAGCTTTCTTT. It yields the protein CAIKWSGETNTEAFF.

In DNA form, the CDR3 reads TGTGCCAGCAGCCAAGATCGTAGCGGAGGGTGGGAGGATACGCAGTATTTT. Its translation is CASSQDRSGGWEDTQYF. This chain joins TRBV4-2 and TRBJ2-3, with a weak D call TRBD2 (6 bases). V was clipped by 0 bases and J by 6 bases, with 19 bases between them. CDR1 is LGHNA, CDR2 YNFKEQ, per germline. The CDR3 runs to 17 residues.

V is TRBV7-9 and J is TRBJ1-2, with no clear D. The germline gives CDR1 SEHNR, CDR2 FQNEAQ (reference sequence). V lost 2 bases and J 3 bases, leaving 10 bases between the germline ends. This CDR3 is 14 amino acids long. CDR3 in DNA: TGTGCCAGCAGCTTATCCGAGTACTACTATGGCTACACCTTC. This sequence encodes CASSLSEYYYGYTF.

J is TRBJ1-1 and V is TRBV9, with no clear D. V was trimmed by 9 bases and J by 1 base, leaving 16 bases between them. CDR1 is SGDLS, CDR2 YYNGEE, per germline. CDR3 size: 14 residues. The CDR3 coding sequence is TGTGCCACCCCGATTATAACAGAGAACACTGAAGCTTTCTTT. Its translation is CATPIITENTEAFF.

V is TRBV7-2 and J is TRBJ2-3; TRBD2 agrees at 14 bases. J lost 5 bases, V lost 5 bases, and 3 bases had no gene match. The CDR3 is made up of 15 amino acids. CDR1 SGHTA and CDR2 FQGNSA come from the germline V gene. The CDR3 DNA is TGTGCCAGCAGCGGGACTAGCGGGGGTGGAGATACGCAGTATTTT. Its translation: CASSGTSGGGDTQYF.

The chain joins TRBV5-1 to TRBJ2-1; 9 bases line up with TRBD2. V lost 4 bases, J lost 3 bases, and 5 bases stayed unmatched. The CDR3 spans 15 residues. Germline V gene lookup returns CDR1 SGHRS and CDR2 YFSETQ. CDR3 nucleotides: TGCGCCAGCAGCCTAGCGGGGCGGAACTACAATGAGCAGTTCTTC. It translates to CASSLAGRNYNEQFF.

The chain is built from TRBV5-1 and TRBJ1-6; the D is unclear. Germline V CDR1 and CDR2: SGHRS, YFSETQ. V lost 3 bases, J lost 6 bases, and 19 bases lay in between. This CDR3 is 17 amino acids long. In DNA, the CDR3 is TGCGCCAGCAGCTCGGATAGTAGAGGTCCTTCTAATTCACCCCTCCACTTT. It specifies CASSSDSRGPSNSPLHF.

The V and J genes are TRBV5-1 and TRBJ2-3; 8 positions agree with TRBD2. This CDR3 has 16 residues. Per germline, CDR1 SGHRS and CDR2 YFSETQ. V trimming: 1 base; J trimming: 5 bases; junction bases outside the gene matches: 9. CDR3 residues: CASSLFGSGGEDTQYF. CDR3 coding DNA: TGCGCCAGCAGCTTGTTTGGGAGCGGGGGAGAAGATACGCAGTATTTT.

This chain joins TRBV5-6 and TRBJ1-1; 7 bases line up with TRBD1. Germline V gene data show CDR1 as SGHDT and CDR2 as YYEEEE. V lost 0 bases, J lost 6 bases, and 5 bases stayed unmatched. This CDR3 is 14 amino acids long. CDR3 amino acids: CASSLGTGFPEAFF. The CDR3 DNA follows: TGTGCCAGCAGCTTGGGGACAGGCTTCCCTGAAGCTTTCTTT.

The V and J genes are TRBV19 and TRBJ1-5; TRBD1 agrees at 8 bases. The trim removed 5 bases at V and 4 bases at J, leaving 7 bases unmatched. Per the germline V gene, CDR1 is LNHDA and CDR2 is SQIVND (reference sequence). The CDR3 covers 15 residues. The CDR3 sequence: CASSLTGQANQPQHF. The CDR3 DNA reads as TGTGCCAGTAGTCTAACGGGACAGGCTAATCAGCCCCAGCATTTT.

V and J are TRBV7-2 and TRBJ1-1; D might be TRBD1 (6 bases). Trimming cost V 8 bases and J 0 bases, with 10 bases left between them. Germline V gene data show CDR1 as SGHTA and CDR2 as FQGNSA. This CDR3 region has 13 residues. The CDR3 nucleotides read TGTGCCAGCCAGGGACATTTGAACACTGAAGCTTTCTTT. This encodes CASQGHLNTEAFF.

The V gene is TRBV3-1 (or the pseudogene TRBV3-2), the J gene TRBJ1-1; TRBD1 matches at 10 bases. In germline, CDR1 is LGHDT, CDR2 YNNKEL (reference sequence). With 5 bases clipped from V and 11 bases from J, the junction kept 11 bases outside the gene matches. CDR3 length equals 14 residues. CDR3 region: CASSGRQGARQAFF. The DNA for the CDR3 is TGTGCCAGCAGCGGCCGACAGGGGGCGCGTCAGGCTTTCTTT.

The chain carries TRBV3-1 (or the pseudogene TRBV3-2) and TRBJ2-3, with D unresolved. The germline CDR1 and CDR2 sequences are LGHDT and YNNKEL (reference sequence). The CDR3 spans 12 residues. V was trimmed by 2 bases and J by 4 bases, leaving 4 bases between them. CDR3 sequence: CASSQIADTQYF. The CDR3 DNA reads as TGTGCCAGCAGCCAAATCGCAGATACGCAGTATTTT.